One and the same sample provided the 7 T cell receptor beta chains below, sequenced in a study of Graves' ophthalmopathy and Graves' hyperthyroidism (dated by TCRdb to 2017 to 2018). For sequencing, an Illumina HiSeq 2000 was employed. TCR beta CDR3 regions were amplified from RNA transcripts for repertoire sequencing. The first round was an RT-PCR using HTBI primers with the Qiagen OneStep RT-PCR kit, and this first round was followed by a second-round multiplex PCR, then size selection and purification. The public reads were quality trimmed at Q25 with fastp and then assembled into clones with MiXCR by TCRdb, keeping productive beta chains. Identical CDR3 protein sequences are pooled into one entry, listed with their most common genes and DNA. The sample table shows hundreds of thousands of distinct CDR3 sequences, and roughly 39% are seen once. Clones ranked in the top ten supply over 2.5% of the sample.

The sequenced sample was peripheral blood. These receptors originate from an adult man with Graves' ophthalmopathy.

Remarks on this clonotype: At one boundary the junction diverges from the germline segment, which might be a read error. J is TRBJ1-2 and V is TRBV7-7; D perhaps matches TRBD1 (5 bases). The CDR3 loop spans 12 amino acids. Germline CDR1 is SSHAT and CDR2 is FNYEAQ (reference sequence). Here the CDR3 reads CASSRNQGGYTF. DNA of the CDR3: TGTGCTAGCAGCCGAAACCAGGGTGGCTACACCTTC.

This chain links TRBV10-3 with TRBJ1-2, with 9 bases identical to TRBD1. Trimming took 3 bases from V and 8 from J; bases not matched to a gene: 10. In germline, CDR1 is ENHRY, CDR2 SYGVKD. CDR3 length: 15 amino acids. CDR3 nucleotide sequence: TGTGCCATCAGTGACGGGGGGACAGGGATCCGGGGCTACACCTTC. This translates into CAISDGGTGIRGYTF.

This clonotype has a count of ten or more. V gene TRBV19 combines with J gene TRBJ1-4; TRBD1 matches at 8 bases. The CDR3 contains 15 residues. J lost 5 bases, V lost 7 bases, and 9 bases had no gene match. Germline CDR1 is LNHDA and CDR2 is SQIVND (reference sequence). The CDR3 coding sequence is TGTGCCAGTACCCCTCGGACAGGGCCGAATGAAAAACTGTTTTTT. It is translated as CASTPRTGPNEKLFF. The entire variable domain, with the rest obtained from reference TRBV19 and TRBJ1-4, is as follows: DGGITQSPKYLFRKEGQNVTLSCEQNLNHDAMYWYRQDPGQGLRLIYYSQIVNDFQKGDIAEGYSVSREKKESFPLTVTSAQKNPTAFYLCASTPRTGPNEKLFFGSGTQLSVL.

This clonotype was observed many times. The rearrangement links TRBV15 to TRBJ1-1; 7 nucleotides match TRBD1. The CDR3 is made up of 17 amino acids. Trimming took 1 base from V and 0 from J; bases not matched to a gene: 8. Germline-derived CDR1 and CDR2 are LNHNV and YYDKDF (reference sequence). DNA of the CDR3: TGTGCCACCAGCAGAGGCCGACAGGGACCCATGAACACTGAAGCTTTCTTT. Amino acid sequence: CATSRGRQGPMNTEAFF.

The chain uses TRBV7-9 and TRBJ2-2, with TRBD1 matching over 7 bases. The CDR3 extends over 15 amino acids. V lost 4 bases to trimming and J lost 6 bases; unmatched junction nucleotides: 8. Germline CDR1 SEHNR, CDR2 FQNEAQ (reference sequence). CDR3 protein: CASSSVTGRSGELFF. CDR3 nucleotides: TGTGCCAGCAGCTCCGTGACAGGGCGGTCCGGGGAGCTGTTTTTT.

The chain is built from TRBV7-9 and TRBJ1-6; 7 nucleotides agree with TRBD1. V trimming: 5 bases; J trimming: 6 bases; junction bases outside the gene matches: 4. There are 14 residues in the CDR3. Germline CDR1 reads SEHNR; CDR2 reads FQNEAQ (reference sequence). The CDR3 DNA follows: TGTGCCAGCAGCGAAGGACAGGCTAATTCACCCCTCCACTTT. Residues: CASSEGQANSPLHF. Filled out from reference TRBV7-9 and TRBJ1-6, the complete variable domain reads DTGVSQNPRHKITKRGQNVTFRCDPISEHNRLYWYRQTLGQGPEFLTYFQNEAQLEKSRLLSDRFSAERPKGSFSTLEIQRTEQGDSAMYLCASSEGQANSPLHFGNGTRLTVT.

Concerning this clonotype itself: Sequence at one end of the junction differs from germline and may be a read error. This sequence joins TRBV19 and TRBJ2-7; 7 nucleotides agree with TRBD1. CDR1 and CDR2 from the germline V gene are LNHDA and SQIVND (reference sequence). CDR3 length: 15 amino acids. As DNA, the CDR3 is TGTGCCAGTACCCAGACAGGGACCTCTTCCTACGAGCAGCACTTC. Its protein is CASTQTGTSSYEQHF.